Each of the 10 T cell receptor beta chains below was sequenced from the same sample in a study of T cells in Graves' hyperthyroidism and ophthalmopathy. Amplified regions were TCR beta CDR3 sequences from RNA transcripts. An initial round of RT-PCR targeting the TCR CDR3 relied on the HTBI primer set. TCRdb analysed the multiplex PCR reads with MiXCR anew, one entry per CDR3 protein. Counted here are around 480,000 distinct CDR3 sequences, 13% to 15% occurring once; the ten biggest clones make up under 20%. The sample consisted of blood. Receptor source: a woman younger than 35 with Graves' hyperthyroidism.

This clonotype was found many times. The J gene is TRBJ2-6, the V gene TRBV24-1, with 8 bases fitting TRBD2. With V trimmed by 2 bases and J by 1 base, 12 bases remained unmatched. This CDR3 region has 20 residues. Germline V CDR1 and CDR2: KGHDR, SFDVKD. Here the CDR3 DNA reads TGTGCCACCAGTGATTCCCTGAGCACTAGCGGAGGATCTGGGGCCAACGTCCTGACTTTC. It codes for CATSDSLSTSGGSGANVLTF.

This clonotype has a count of ten or more. The chain joins TRBV5-1 to TRBJ2-6, with D hard to call. V lost 3 bases and J 2 bases, leaving 9 bases between the germline ends. From germline, CDR1 is SGHRS and CDR2 YFSETQ. The CDR3 consists of 15 residues. The CDR3 reads CASSYVLTGANVLTF. In DNA form, the CDR3 reads TGCGCCAGCAGCTACGTCCTTACTGGGGCCAACGTCCTGACTTTC.

The sample holds many counts of this clonotype. The gene calls are TRBV30 and TRBJ1-6; D is undetermined. V lost 4 bases and J 10 bases, leaving 17 bases between the germline ends. There are 14 residues in the CDR3. Per germline, CDR1 GTSNPN and CDR2 SVGIG (reference sequence). The CDR3 nucleotides are TGTGCCTGGAACCTTTTGCGGGGTGGGTCACCCCTCCACTTT. The encoded protein is CAWNLLRGGSPLHF.

This clonotype was detected ten times or more. The rearrangement joins TRBV14 to TRBJ2-7, with 7 nucleotides matching TRBD1. Germline CDR1 reads SGHDN; CDR2 reads FVKESK. This CDR3 spans 15 amino acids. V dropped 1 base and J dropped 2; count of bases not matched to a gene: 5. CDR3 sequence: CASSQADRAPYEQYF. Written as DNA, the CDR3 is TGTGCCAGCAGCCAAGCCGACAGGGCCCCCTACGAGCAGTACTTC.

This clonotype was detected ten times or more. This chain connects TRBV7-9 to TRBJ2-7; TRBD1 matches 7 bases. This CDR3 has 13 residues. Germline-derived CDR1 and CDR2 are SEHNR and FQNEAQ (reference sequence). V shed 5 bases and J 3 bases; nucleotides not matched to a gene: 4. CDR3 DNA sequence: TGTGCCAGCAGCCAGCCAGGGGGCTACGAGCAGTACGTC. Its protein is CASSQPGGYEQYV.

About this clonotype: Its ends do not fully match the called genes, so a read error is possible. Written as DNA, the CDR3 is TGTGCCAGCGGCTTCGGGGGATCGCCCCTCCACTTT. Its protein product is CASGFGGSPLHF. This rearrangement joins TRBV7-9 to TRBJ1-6; TRBD1 might be the D (5 bases). This CDR3 is built from 12 residues. The germline V gene encodes CDR1 SEHNR and CDR2 FQNEAQ (reference sequence).

This chain links TRBV5-4 with TRBJ2-1, with D unresolved. Deletions cut 4 bases from V and 6 bases from J, with 14 bases between. Germline values: CDR1 SGHNT, CDR2 YYREEE (reference sequence). This CDR3 has 14 amino acids. The CDR3 sequence is CASSSQVTLNEQFF. The CDR3 nucleotides are TGTGCCAGCAGCAGCCAGGTTACCCTCAATGAGCAGTTCTTC.

This clonotype was recorded at least ten times. J is TRBJ2-1 and V is TRBV7-8; D tentatively reads TRBD1 or TRBD2 (5 bases each). V was pared by 3 bases and J by 7 bases, with 16 bases between. This CDR3 comprises 15 residues. From germline, CDR1 is SGHVS and CDR2 FQNEAQ. CDR3 protein: CASSLGVARTNEQFF. The CDR3 DNA reads TGTGCCAGCAGCTTGGGGGTGGCGCGAACAAATGAGCAGTTCTTC.

This clonotype has only a few counts. V usage is TRBV11-2 and J usage is TRBJ2-1; TRBD2 aligns across 8 bases. V lost 5 bases and J lost 5; bases outside the gene matches: 11. This CDR3 contains 16 residues. Germline CDR1 reads SGHAT; CDR2 reads FQNNGV. CDR3 loop: CASSPRTSRSNNEQFF. In nucleotides, the CDR3 is TGTGCCAGCAGCCCACGGACTAGCAGGAGTAACAATGAGCAGTTCTTC.

At least ten counts were recorded for this clonotype. The rearrangement uses TRBV7-6 and TRBJ1-5; a weak D match, TRBD1 (6 bases). V shed 2 bases and J shed 6 bases, with 20 bases lying between them. CDR1 and CDR2 from the germline V gene are SGHVS and FNYEAQ. The CDR3 contains 17 residues. CDR3 sequence reads: CASSLRGGQAGGQPQHF. The DNA for the CDR3 is TGTGCCAGCAGCTTACGGGGGGGACAAGCGGGCGGTCAGCCCCAGCATTTT.